This T cell receptor beta chain was captured by sequencing in a study of T cells after yellow fever vaccination. Ten or more counts support this clonotype. MiXCR was run by TCRdb on the 5' RACE reads, yielding one entry per CDR3 protein. The sample includes 250,000 or so distinct CDR3 sequences, 6.9% of them seen just once. Source: CD4+ T cells sorted from PBMCs, taken 15 days after the yellow fever booster vaccination. The receptor comes from a man between 25 and 39 years old who received the YFV17D yellow fever vaccine.

Here the CDR3 DNA reads TGTGCCAGCAGTTACTCGTTTAGTTCCCCGGAGCAGTACTTC. This gives the protein CASSYSFSSPEQYF. The V call is TRBV6-5, the J call TRBJ2-7; D not certain. The CDR3 extends over 14 amino acids. Germline V lookup: CDR1 MNHEY, CDR2 SVGAGI. Trimming removed 0 bases at V and 7 bases at J, with 13 bases between.